This is a list of T cell receptor beta chains from one sample in a study of CD4 and CD8 cells across lung adenocarcinoma regions. TCRdb independently ran MiXCR on the PCR reads; one entry per CDR3 protein. This sample has fewer than 11,000 distinct CDR3 sequences, with around 42% found just once. The sequenced sample was CD8+ T cells from the margin of a lung tumor. The source of these receptors is a male donor with lung adenocarcinoma. The CD4 and CD8 labels of this study may be unreliable. CDR3s include the opening cysteine and the closing phenylalanine or tryptophan. A D gene is named only where the DNA matches it firmly. Expanded clones are given a class, and other clones once, few, many or no size at all.

cdr3_aa cdr3_nt d_call v_call cdr3_length j_call clone_size
CARGEGTKIMQYF TGTGCCAGGGGTGAGGGGACCAAAATCATGCAGTATTTT - TRBV6-1 13 TRBJ2-3 -
CASIIRTIYNEQFF TGCGCCAGCATCATCCGGACAATTTACAATGAGCAGTTCTTC - TRBV10-1 14 TRBJ2-1 -
CASRVAVSANNVQFF TGTGCCAGCAGGGTGGCGGTGTCAGCCAACAATGTGCAGTTCTTC - TRBV6-1 15 TRBJ2-1 once
CASRDRGYEQYF TGCGCCAGCAGGGACAGGGGGTACGAGCAGTACTTC TRBD1 TRBV10-1 12 TRBJ2-7 many
CASSTWTGMDTEAFF TGTGCCAGCAGTACCTGGACAGGGATGGACACTGAAGCTTTCTTT TRBD1 TRBV27 15 TRBJ1-1 few
CASRSGGTSGYEQYF TGTGCCAGCAGGTCTGGAGGGACTAGCGGATACGAGCAGTACTTC TRBD2 TRBV9 15 TRBJ2-7 -
CASSLGTSGINEQYF TGTGCCAGCAGCTTAGGGACTAGCGGGATCAACGAGCAGTACTTC TRBD2 TRBV7-2 15 TRBJ2-7 few
CASSESVSVSEWQYF TGTGCCAGCAGTGAATCGGTCAGTGTGAGTGAATGGCAGTACTTC - TRBV6-1 15 TRBJ2-7 medium-sized
CASSERSGSTDTQYF TGCGCCAGCAGTGAGCGTAGCGGGAGCACCGATACGCAGTATTTT TRBD2 TRBV10-1 15 TRBJ2-3 -
CASSVGVVTRETQYF TGTGCCAGCAGCGTAGGGGTAGTTACTCGAGAGACCCAGTACTTC - TRBV11-2 15 TRBJ2-5 -
CASSWTDSYGYTF TGTGCCAGCAGTTGGACAGACTCCTATGGCTACACCTTC - TRBV12-3/TRBV12-4 13 TRBJ1-2 few